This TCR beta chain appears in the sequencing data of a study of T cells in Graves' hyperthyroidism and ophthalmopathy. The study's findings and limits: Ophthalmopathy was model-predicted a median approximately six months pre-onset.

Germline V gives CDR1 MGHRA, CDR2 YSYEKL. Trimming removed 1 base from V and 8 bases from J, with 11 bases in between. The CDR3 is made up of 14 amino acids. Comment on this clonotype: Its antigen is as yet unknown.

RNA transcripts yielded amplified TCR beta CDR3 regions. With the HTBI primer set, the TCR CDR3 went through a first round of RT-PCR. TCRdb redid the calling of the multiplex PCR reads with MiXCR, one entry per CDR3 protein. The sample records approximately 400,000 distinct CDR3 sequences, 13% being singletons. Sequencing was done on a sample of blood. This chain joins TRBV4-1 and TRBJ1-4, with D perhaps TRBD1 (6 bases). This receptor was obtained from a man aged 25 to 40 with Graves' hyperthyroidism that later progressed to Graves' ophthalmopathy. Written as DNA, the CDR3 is TGCGCCAGCAGCCAAGCGGTGGACAGAGAAAAACTGTTTTTT. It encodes CASSQAVDREKLFF.